These 28 T cell receptor beta chains share one sample of origin, sequenced in a study of blood T cell repertoires in COVID-19. TCRdb's copy holds only in-frame clones and misses some; the assay was immunoSEQ multiplex PCR. The data show 80,000 to 85,000 clones, just over 85% seen once. Sequenced sample: peripheral blood. The receptors derive from a woman older than 75 with acute or convalescent COVID-19.

The chain has TRBV19 and TRBJ2-3; TRBD1 is a possible D gene (6 bases). The V end lost 3 bases, the J end lost 2 bases, and 12 bases lay between the germline ends. Germline V CDR1 and CDR2: LNHDA, SQIVND (reference sequence). There are 15 residues in the CDR3. CDR3 DNA: TGTGCCAGTAGTATCACAGGGTGGGACACAGATACGCAGTATTTT. Its translation: CASSITGWDTDTQYF.

V and J are TRBV5-4 and TRBJ2-7, with 8 nucleotides matching TRBD2. The CDR3 is made up of 15 amino acids. After removal of 4 bases from V and 2 bases from J, the junction contained 8 bases not matched to a gene. Germline V gene data show CDR1 as SGHNT and CDR2 as YYREEE (reference sequence). CDR3 protein: CASSHGGTRTYEQYF. The CDR3, as DNA: TGTGCCAGCAGCCACGGGGGGACTAGGACCTACGAGCAGTACTTC.

This chain links TRBV29-1 with TRBJ2-5; TRBD1 agrees at 8 bases. Germline trimming cut 4 bases from V and 5 bases from J; bases unmatched to any gene: 12. Germline CDR1 and CDR2: SQVTM and ANQGSEA. The CDR3 is 15 amino acids. The CDR3 spells CSVAGTGVPSETQYF. For the CDR3, the DNA is TGCAGCGTTGCTGGGACAGGTGTTCCTTCGGAGACCCAGTACTTC.

The chain joins TRBV11-3 to TRBJ1-1; D ambiguous. V lost 5 bases, J lost 4 bases, and 14 bases lay in between. Germline loops: CDR1 SGHNT, CDR2 YENEEA. The CDR3 covers 14 residues. The CDR3 nucleotides are TGTGCCAGCAGCGCCAGACCGTCGGGCACTGAAGCTTTCTTT. Translated, it gives CASSARPSGTEAFF.

The gene calls are TRBV6-5 and TRBJ2-7; 8 bases map to TRBD2. Unmatched junction bases numbered 5, after V lost 4 bases and J lost 3 bases. This CDR3 has 14 residues. CDR1 MNHEY and CDR2 SVGAGI come from the germline V gene. The CDR3 DNA reads TGTGCCAGCAGTTCCCACAGCGGGAGCTACGAGCAGTACTTC. The encoded protein is CASSSHSGSYEQYF.

The chain has TRBV11-3 and TRBJ1-1; D uncertain. The V and J ends lost 6 bases and 4 bases respectively, with 9 bases between them. The CDR3 has 12 residues. Germline lookup yields CDR1 SGHNT and CDR2 YENEEA. CDR3 nucleotides: TGTGCCAGCAGTCGGGGTCGCACTGAAGCTTTCTTT. It specifies CASSRGRTEAFF.

V usage is TRBV5-1 and J usage is TRBJ2-5, with TRBD1 identical over 8 bases. The CDR3 sequence is 15 residues long. CDR1 is SGHRS, CDR2 YFSETQ, per germline. The V and J ends lost 1 base and 2 bases, in that order; junction bases with no gene match: 4. Here the CDR3 reads CASSLWQGAQETQYF. Here the CDR3 DNA reads TGCGCCAGCAGCTTGTGGCAGGGGGCACAAGAGACCCAGTACTTC.

The chain couples TRBV7-2 to TRBJ2-3, with a possible D match to TRBD2 (6 bases). V was shortened by 4 bases and J by 2 bases, with 13 bases between the two germline ends. The germline V gene has CDR1 SGHTA and CDR2 FQGNSA. The CDR3 is made up of 15 amino acids. The CDR3 nucleotides are TGTGCCAGCAGCTGGGGCGGGAATCCCACAGATACGCAGTATTTT. Translated: CASSWGGNPTDTQYF.

This chain connects TRBV30 to TRBJ2-1; 7 positions agree with TRBD2. Germline CDR1 GTSNPN, CDR2 SVGIG (reference sequence). Trimming took 5 bases from V and 8 from J; bases not matched to a gene: 15. The CDR3 is 15 amino acids. The CDR3: CAWGRLAAYLDEQFF. The CDR3 coding sequence is TGTGCCTGGGGACGGCTAGCGGCGTATCTCGATGAGCAGTTCTTC.

The rearrangement links TRBV11-2 to TRBJ2-3; tentative D call: TRBD1 (6 bases). The length of the CDR3 is 16 residues. V lost 7 bases, J lost 4 bases, and 21 bases lay in between. Germline assignment: CDR1 SGHAT and CDR2 FQNNGV. In DNA, the CDR3 is TGTGCCAGCACGCTACAGGGTTTGGATCGACCAGATACGCAGTATTTT. Translated: CASTLQGLDRPDTQYF.

This chain uses TRBV19 with TRBJ1-2, with a tentative D call TRBD1 (6 bases). V lost 3 bases and J 4 bases, leaving 12 bases between the germline ends. CDR3 size: 14 residues. CDR1 and CDR2 (germline): LNHDA, SQIVND (reference sequence). CDR3 loop: CASSIPGQTYGYTF. CDR3 nucleotides: TGTGCCAGTAGTATCCCTGGACAGACCTATGGCTACACCTTC. Variable domain in full (rest from reference TRBV19 and TRBJ1-2): DGGITQSPKYLFRKEGQNVTLSCEQNLNHDAMYWYRQDPGQGLRLIYYSQIVNDFQKGDIAEGYSVSREKKESFPLTVTSAQKNPTAFYLCASSIPGQTYGYTFGSGTRLTVV.

V gene TRBV19 combines with J gene TRBJ1-2; TRBD1 aligns across 7 bases. Trimming removed 6 bases from V and 8 bases from J; junction bases left unmatched: 9. CDR1 is LNHDA, CDR2 SQIVND, per germline (reference sequence). This CDR3 region has 13 residues. DNA of the CDR3: TGTGCCAGTAGATTTTCCGGGACAGAAGGCTACACCTTC. Translating it yields CASRFSGTEGYTF.

The rearrangement links TRBV14 to TRBJ2-3; 8 nucleotides agree with TRBD2. With 6 bases clipped from V and 0 bases from J, the junction kept 5 bases outside the gene matches. Per germline, CDR1 SGHDN and CDR2 FVKESK. This CDR3 has 15 amino acids. CDR3 nucleotides: TGTGCCAGCAGACTTAGCGGGGCTAGCACAGATACGCAGTATTTT. The encoded protein is CASRLSGASTDTQYF. The variable domain in full, completed from reference TRBV14 and TRBJ2-3, reads EAGVTQFPSHSVIEKGQTVTLRCDPISGHDNLYWYRRVMGKEIKFLLHFVKESKQDESGMPNNRFLAERTGGTYSTLKVQPAELEDSGVYFCASRLSGASTDTQYFGPGTRLTVL.

This clone was detected only a few times. This rearrangement joins TRBV18 to TRBJ2-1, with D tentatively TRBD2 (6 bases). Trimming removed 3 bases at V and 6 bases at J, with 15 bases between. The CDR3 is made up of 15 amino acids. Germline-derived CDR1 and CDR2 are KGHSH and LQKENI. CDR3 DNA: TGTGCCAGCTCACCCCTAATGCCCGGGGGCAATGAGCAGTTCTTC. It is translated as CASSPLMPGGNEQFF. Combining the CDR3 with reference TRBV18 and TRBJ2-1 gives the whole variable domain NAGVMQNPRHLVRRRGQEARLRCSPMKGHSHVYWYRQLPEEGLKFMVYLQKENIIDESGMPKERFSAEFPKEGPSILRIQQVVRGDSAAYFCASSPLMPGGNEQFFGPGTRLTVL.

The chain recombines TRBV19 with TRBJ1-4; D may be TRBD1 (5 bases). The CDR3 is 14 amino acids. V was cut by 9 bases and J by 2 bases, with 13 bases left in between. Looked up from germline, CDR1 is LNHDA and CDR2 is SQIVND (reference sequence). The CDR3 region is CASQGIATNEKLFF. Here the CDR3 DNA reads TGTGCCAGCCAGGGTATTGCTACTAATGAAAAACTGTTTTTT.

The chain has TRBV20-1 and TRBJ1-1; D call uncertain. CDR3 length: 11 residues. The germline V gene encodes CDR1 DFQATT and CDR2 SNEGSKA (reference sequence). V dropped 6 bases and J dropped 7 bases, with 12 bases sitting between them. The CDR3 region is CSAPARGEAFF. CDR3 bases: TGCAGTGCCCCCGCTCGGGGTGAAGCTTTCTTT.

The chain is built from TRBV5-1 and TRBJ2-5, with 7 bases aligning to TRBD1. Trimming cost V 5 bases and J 5 bases; bases outside gene matches: 12. The germline V gene has CDR1 SGHRS and CDR2 YFSETQ. This CDR3 is 15 amino acids long. CDR3 nucleotide sequence: TGCGCCAGCAGTTCCGGGGACAGAAGGATCGAGACCCAGTACTTC. Translation gives CASSSGDRRIETQYF.

This rearrangement joins TRBV5-6 to TRBJ1-2; tentatively, D is TRBD1 (5 bases). Looked up from germline, CDR1 is SGHDT and CDR2 is YYEEEE. Trimming took 0 bases from V and 4 from J, leaving 13 bases between them. CDR3 length: 15 residues. Here the CDR3 DNA reads TGTGCCAGCAGCTTGGCGAGGGCGGGGGTCTATGGCTACACCTTC. It translates to CASSLARAGVYGYTF.

This chain connects TRBV5-1 to TRBJ2-5; D gene ambiguous. CDR1 and CDR2 from the germline V gene are SGHRS and YFSETQ. V was trimmed by 0 bases and J by 4 bases, leaving 16 bases between them. The CDR3 length is 16 residues. CDR3 bases: TGCGCCAGCAGCTTGGGTTTTGTTCAAAACGGAGAGACCCAGTACTTC. It specifies CASSLGFVQNGETQYF.

The genes are TRBV7-2 and TRBJ2-1; D may be TRBD2 (6 bases). The germline V gene has CDR1 SGHTA and CDR2 FQGNSA. The V and J ends lost 6 bases and 0 bases respectively, with 12 bases between them. This CDR3 spans 15 amino acids. CDR3 DNA sequence: TGTGCCAGCAGTTCGGCGGGAAGCTCCTACAATGAGCAGTTCTTC. This sequence encodes CASSSAGSSYNEQFF.

The rearrangement links TRBV7-8 to TRBJ1-5, with D perhaps TRBD1 (6 bases). This CDR3 has 16 amino acids. Germline CDR1 reads SGHVS; CDR2 reads FQNEAQ. With 2 bases removed from V and 1 base from J, the gap between germline ends came to 12 bases. The CDR3, as DNA: TGTGCCAGCAGCTTATCAGGGGCAAGAAGCAATCAGCCCCAGCATTTT. Protein product: CASSLSGARSNQPQHF.

The chain combines TRBV7-3 with TRBJ2-7; D perhaps matches TRBD1 (5 bases). Trimming took off 2 bases at V and 2 bases at J, with 7 bases between the two ends. Germline V gene data show CDR1 as SGHTA and CDR2 as FQGTGA. This CDR3 contains 13 residues. The CDR3 spells CASSLQGTYEQYF. The CDR3 DNA sequence: TGTGCCAGCAGCTTACAGGGTACCTACGAGCAGTACTTC. Full variable domain (remainder filled in from reference TRBV7-3 and TRBJ2-7): GAGVSQTPSNKVTEKGKYVELRCDPISGHTALYWYRQSLGQGPEFLIYFQGTGAADDSGLPNDRFFAVRPEGSVSTLKIQRTERGDSAVYLCASSLQGTYEQYFGPGTRLTVT.

In nucleotides, the CDR3 is TGTGCCAGTAGTAGAGACAGGGTCAATGAGCAGTTCTTC. Translated: CASSRDRVNEQFF. The gene calls are TRBV19 and TRBJ2-1; 7 nucleotides match TRBD1. With V trimmed by 4 bases and J by 6 bases, 3 bases remained unmatched. The CDR3 runs 13 residues. The V gene's germline CDR1 is LNHDA and CDR2 SQIVND (reference sequence). The whole variable domain, filled in from reference TRBV19 and TRBJ2-1, reads DGGITQSPKYLFRKEGQNVTLSCEQNLNHDAMYWYRQDPGQGLRLIYYSQIVNDFQKGDIAEGYSVSREKKESFPLTVTSAQKNPTAFYLCASSRDRVNEQFFGPGTRLTVL.

The chain employs TRBV7-3 and TRBJ2-3, with 7 bases that match TRBD1. With V trimmed by 5 bases and J by 4 bases, 9 bases remained unmatched. The germline V gene has CDR1 SGHTA and CDR2 FQGTGA. The length of the CDR3 is 15 residues. For the CDR3, the DNA is TGTGCCAGCAGCCTAAGACAGGGTCGGCCAGATACGCAGTATTTT. It encodes CASSLRQGRPDTQYF.

The V gene is TRBV18, the J gene TRBJ2-5, with 7 nucleotides matching TRBD1. V was clipped by 3 bases and J by 3 bases; unmatched bases: 7. The CDR3 extends over 15 amino acids. Germline assignment: CDR1 KGHSH and CDR2 LQKENI. The CDR3 DNA is TGTGCCAGCTCACCGAAGACAGGGAGAAAAGAGACCCAGTACTTC. The encoded protein is CASSPKTGRKETQYF.

This clone was counted once. In DNA, the CDR3 is TGTGCCAGTAGTCCCCCGACTAGAAACAATGAGCAGTTCTTC. It specifies CASSPPTRNNEQFF. The gene calls are TRBV19 and TRBJ2-1; perhaps TRBD2 as D (6 bases). Germline CDR1 LNHDA, CDR2 SQIVND (reference sequence). The V gene lost 5 bases and the J gene lost 5 bases, with 13 bases spanning the gap. The CDR3 length is 14 residues. Filled out from reference TRBV19 and TRBJ2-1, the complete variable domain reads DGGITQSPKYLFRKEGQNVTLSCEQNLNHDAMYWYRQDPGQGLRLIYYSQIVNDFQKGDIAEGYSVSREKKESFPLTVTSAQKNPTAFYLCASSPPTRNNEQFFGPGTRLTVL.

The CDR3 bases are TGTGCCAGCAGTGAAGCCTCGGGGGGCTATGGCTACACCTTC. Its translation: CASSEASGGYGYTF. The gene calls are TRBV6-1 and TRBJ1-2; TRBD1 might be the D (5 bases). The CDR3 contains 14 residues. Trimming stripped 0 bases from V and 4 bases from J, with 9 bases between. Germline V gives CDR1 MNHNS, CDR2 SASEGT.

The table lists this clone with a few counts. The V gene is TRBV19, the J gene TRBJ2-3; D may be TRBD1 (7 bases). Trimming took 5 bases from V and 1 from J, leaving 13 bases between them. Germline CDR1 reads LNHDA; CDR2 reads SQIVND (reference sequence). The CDR3 covers 15 residues. Written as DNA, the CDR3 is TGTGCCAGTAGTTCCCCCAGGGGGGGCACAGATACGCAGTATTTT. It specifies CASSSPRGGTDTQYF. Filled out from reference TRBV19 and TRBJ2-3, the complete variable domain reads DGGITQSPKYLFRKEGQNVTLSCEQNLNHDAMYWYRQDPGQGLRLIYYSQIVNDFQKGDIAEGYSVSREKKESFPLTVTSAQKNPTAFYLCASSSPRGGTDTQYFGPGTRLTVL.